The 17 T cell receptor beta chains in this list originate from one sample, sequenced in a study of shared clonotypes between healthy human individuals. Assay used: immunoSEQ multiplex PCR; TCRdb lists only in-frame clones, some missing. Seen here are approximately 1.5 million clones, 97% to 99% observed once, and the top ten hold approximately 0.38%. The sequencing input was naive CD4+ T cells sorted from blood. Subset noted: CD45RA+ positively selected. Every receptor here comes from a man aged 25 to 40 in good health.

The CDR3 spells CASSLRVSSTDTQYF. The CDR3 DNA follows: TGTGCCAGCAGTTTGAGGGTTTCTAGCACAGATACGCAGTATTTT. This sequence joins TRBV27 and TRBJ2-3, with D perhaps TRBD2 (5 bases). CDR1 is MNHEY, CDR2 SMNVEV, per germline (reference sequence). The CDR3 has 15 residues. Trimming shortened V by 3 bases and J by 0 bases, and 10 bases separated the two germline ends.

This chain uses TRBV13 with TRBJ2-2, with a tentative D call TRBD2 (7 bases). The V gene lost 4 bases and the J gene lost 4 bases, with 13 bases spanning the gap. This CDR3 has 15 amino acids. Per the germline V gene, CDR1 is PRHDT and CDR2 is FYEKMQ (reference sequence). The CDR3 nucleotides read TGTGCCAGCAGCTGGCCTCGGGGGGCCACCGGGGAGCTGTTTTTT. Translating gives CASSWPRGATGELFF.

The chain joins TRBV5-5 to TRBJ2-5, with 14 positions matching TRBD2. V shed 4 bases, J shed 5 bases, and the junction held 7 bases outside the gene matches. The CDR3 sequence is 16 residues long. CDR1 is SGHKS, CDR2 YYEKEE, per germline (reference sequence). The chain's CDR3 is CASSPGLAGVAETQYF. The CDR3 region has the DNA TGTGCCAGCAGCCCGGGACTAGCGGGAGTCGCGGAGACCCAGTACTTC.

V and J are TRBV6-1 and TRBJ2-3; D gene ambiguous. V was pared by 2 bases and J by 2 bases, with 8 bases between. The CDR3 has 14 amino acids. Germline V lookup: CDR1 MNHNS, CDR2 SASEGT. The CDR3 region is CASSERANTDTQYF. The CDR3 bases are TGTGCCAGCAGTGAAAGAGCTAACACAGATACGCAGTATTTT.

Note on this clone: Other DNA sequences in the sample encode the same CDR3. The rearrangement joins TRBV5-1 to TRBJ2-5; TRBD2 matches at 13 bases. CDR3 size: 15 residues. The V gene end was trimmed by 4 bases and the J gene end by 5 bases; junction bases not matched to a gene: 5. Germline CDR1 is SGHRS and CDR2 is YFSETQ. CDR3 bases: TGCGCCAGCAGCCTCGGGACTAGCGGGACCGAGACCCAGTACTTC. It specifies CASSLGTSGTETQYF.

This clone was detected only once. This rearrangement joins TRBV5-1 to TRBJ2-5; 11 bases align to TRBD1. V lost 0 bases to trimming and J lost 5 bases; unmatched junction nucleotides: 6. From germline, CDR1 is SGHRS and CDR2 YFSETQ. The CDR3 totals 16 residues. The CDR3 DNA sequence: TGCGCCAGCAGCTTGGCGGGACAGGGGGTGTTTGAGACCCAGTACTTC. Its translation: CASSLAGQGVFETQYF.

In regard to this clone: One end of the junction fails to match germline, which may point to a read error. This chain uses TRBV18 with TRBJ2-5; 14 nucleotides match TRBD2. Germline loops: CDR1 KGHSH, CDR2 LQKENI. The CDR3 contains 19 residues. The CDR3: CASSAPGTSGSRVGETQYF. The CDR3 region has the DNA TGTGCCAGCTCAGCACCCGGGACTAGCGGGAGTCGCGTTGGTGAGACCCAGTACTTC.

The chain has TRBV28 and TRBJ2-1; perhaps TRBD1 as D (5 bases). V shed 5 bases and J shed 2 bases, with 16 bases lying between them. The CDR3 runs to 16 residues. CDR1 and CDR2 (germline): MDHEN, SYDVKM. The chain's CDR3 is CASSPHRGQAYNEQFF. For the CDR3, the DNA is TGTGCCAGCAGTCCCCACCGAGGACAAGCCTACAATGAGCAGTTCTTC. The full variable domain, its missing parts supplied by reference TRBV28 and TRBJ2-1, is DVKVTQSSRYLVKRTGEKVFLECVQDMDHENMFWYRQDPGLGLRLIYFSYDVKMKEKGDIPEGYSVSREKKERFSLILESASTNQTSMYLCASSPHRGQAYNEQFFGPGTRLTVL.

The chain joins TRBV9 to TRBJ2-3; 9 bases line up with TRBD1. Germline CDR1 is SGDLS and CDR2 is YYNGEE. The CDR3 is made up of 15 amino acids. V lost 3 bases and J lost 4; bases outside the gene matches: 6. In DNA, the CDR3 is TGTGCCAGCAGCGCCGGGACAGGGAGGCCAGATACGCAGTATTTT. Encoded protein: CASSAGTGRPDTQYF.

The genes are TRBV7-6 and TRBJ1-2; D call uncertain. V lost 5 bases and J lost 2, with 18 bases in between. CDR3 length: 16 residues. Germline V gene sequence: CDR1 SGHVS, CDR2 FNYEAQ. CDR3 DNA: TGTGCCAGCAGCCCTGTGACGGGCGTAGGCAACTATGGCTACACCTTC. It yields the protein CASSPVTGVGNYGYTF.

Notes on this clone: Other DNA sequences in this specimen translate into the identical CDR3. This chain connects TRBV5-6 to TRBJ2-5; D is undetermined. The CDR3 totals 13 residues. Germline values: CDR1 SGHDT, CDR2 YYEEEE. Trimming removed 0 bases from V and 2 bases from J, with 5 bases in between. In nucleotides, the CDR3 is TGTGCCAGCAGCTTGGGACCACAAGAGACCCAGTACTTC. This encodes CASSLGPQETQYF.

The chain combines TRBV19 with TRBJ2-5; 11 positions agree with TRBD1. CDR3 length equals 16 residues. Germline lookup yields CDR1 LNHDA and CDR2 SQIVND (reference sequence). The V gene end was trimmed by 4 bases and the J gene end by 5 bases; junction bases not matched to a gene: 9. CDR3 nucleotides: TGTGCCAGTAGTAAGCGGACAGGGGGCTCTGGGGAGACCCAGTACTTC. Its translation is CASSKRTGGSGETQYF.

CDR3 DNA sequence: TGCGCCAGCAGCTTGGCGACCCTTAGGGACATTCAGTACTTC. This sequence encodes CASSLATLRDIQYF. This chain uses TRBV5-1 with TRBJ2-4; D remains ambiguous. V lost 0 bases and J lost 8, with 12 bases in between. CDR3 length: 14 amino acids. Germline CDR1 reads SGHRS; CDR2 reads YFSETQ.

This clone was seen a single time. The genes are TRBV7-6 and TRBJ2-2, with D unclear. There are 13 residues in the CDR3. V lost 1 base to trimming and J lost 7 bases, with 7 bases between them. Germline V gene sequence: CDR1 SGHVS, CDR2 FNYEAQ. The CDR3 DNA follows: TGTGCCAGCAGCTTAGTCACTGTCGGGGAGCTGTTTTTT. This sequence encodes CASSLVTVGELFF.

This sequence joins TRBV7-9 and TRBJ2-2; TRBD2 aligns across 13 bases. Trimming took 5 bases from V and 6 from J; bases not matched to a gene: 9. The CDR3 sequence is 17 residues long. From germline, CDR1 is SEHNR and CDR2 FQNEAQ (reference sequence). CDR3 coding DNA: TGTGCCAGCAGCCCAACCGCGGGACTAGCGGGACCCGGGGAGCTGTTTTTT. Translated: CASSPTAGLAGPGELFF.

In DNA, the CDR3 is TGCGCCAGCAGCCAAGAGGAGGGATTCGTTCTTGAGCAGTTCTTC. This sequence encodes CASSQEEGFVLEQFF. V usage is TRBV4-3 and J usage is TRBJ2-1; tentative D call: TRBD2 (6 bases). CDR1 and CDR2 from the germline V gene are LGHNA and YSLEER. The V gene lost 0 bases and the J gene lost 9 bases, with 15 bases spanning the gap. The CDR3 is 15 amino acids.

V and J are TRBV11-3 and TRBJ2-7; TRBD1 aligns across 8 bases. The CDR3 sequence is 14 residues long. The germline V gene encodes CDR1 SGHNT and CDR2 YENEEA. With 1 base clipped from V and 4 bases from J, the junction kept 3 bases outside the gene matches. Here the CDR3 reads CASSLAQGGYEQYF. DNA of the CDR3: TGTGCCAGCAGCTTAGCACAGGGGGGATACGAGCAGTACTTC.